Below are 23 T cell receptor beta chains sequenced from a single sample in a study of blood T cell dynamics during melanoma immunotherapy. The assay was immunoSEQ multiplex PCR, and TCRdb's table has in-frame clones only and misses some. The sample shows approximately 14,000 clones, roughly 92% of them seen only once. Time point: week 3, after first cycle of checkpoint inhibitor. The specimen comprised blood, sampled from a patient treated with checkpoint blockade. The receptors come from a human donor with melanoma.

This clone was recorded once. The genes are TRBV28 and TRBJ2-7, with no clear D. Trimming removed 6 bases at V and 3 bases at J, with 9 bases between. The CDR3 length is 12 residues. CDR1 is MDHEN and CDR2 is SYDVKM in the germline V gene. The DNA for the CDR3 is TGTGCCAGCAGGAAGGTCAACTACGAGCAGTACTTC. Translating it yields CASRKVNYEQYF.

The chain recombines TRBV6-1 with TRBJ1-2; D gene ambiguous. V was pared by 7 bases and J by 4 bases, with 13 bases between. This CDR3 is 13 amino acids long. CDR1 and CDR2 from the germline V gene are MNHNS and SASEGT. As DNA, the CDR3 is TGTGCCAGCACCCAACTCGATCGCTATGGCTACACCTTC. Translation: CASTQLDRYGYTF.

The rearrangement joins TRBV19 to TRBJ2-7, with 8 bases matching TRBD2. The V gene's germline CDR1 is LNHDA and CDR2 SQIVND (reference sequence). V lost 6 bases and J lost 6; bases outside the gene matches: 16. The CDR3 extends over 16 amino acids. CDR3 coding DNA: TGTGCCAGTAGAGCCCAAGGACTAGCAGGGACGGGCGAGCAGTACTTC. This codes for CASRAQGLAGTGEQYF. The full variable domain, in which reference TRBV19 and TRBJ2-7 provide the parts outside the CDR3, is DGGITQSPKYLFRKEGQNVTLSCEQNLNHDAMYWYRQDPGQGLRLIYYSQIVNDFQKGDIAEGYSVSREKKESFPLTVTSAQKNPTAFYLCASRAQGLAGTGEQYFGPGTRLTVT.

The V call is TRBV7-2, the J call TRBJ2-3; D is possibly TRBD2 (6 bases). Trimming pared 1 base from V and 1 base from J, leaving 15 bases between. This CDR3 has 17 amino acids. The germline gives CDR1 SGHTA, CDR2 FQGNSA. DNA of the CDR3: TGTGCCAGCAGCTTAGAAAGGTGGCGGGACGGCACAGATACGCAGTATTTT. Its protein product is CASSLERWRDGTDTQYF.

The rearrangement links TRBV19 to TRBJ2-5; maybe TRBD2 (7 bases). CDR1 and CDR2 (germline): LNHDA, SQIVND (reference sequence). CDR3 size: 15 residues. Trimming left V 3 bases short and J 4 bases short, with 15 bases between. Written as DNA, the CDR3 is TGTGCCAGTAGTATTGGCGGGGGCGTAGGAGAGACCCAGTACTTC. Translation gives CASSIGGGVGETQYF.

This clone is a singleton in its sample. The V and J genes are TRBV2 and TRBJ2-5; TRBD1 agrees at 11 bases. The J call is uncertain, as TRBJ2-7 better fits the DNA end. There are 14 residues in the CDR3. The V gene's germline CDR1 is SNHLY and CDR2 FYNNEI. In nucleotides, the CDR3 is TGTGCCAGCAGTGATGGACAGGGGGCCCACGAGCAGTACTTC. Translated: CASSDGQGAHEQYF.

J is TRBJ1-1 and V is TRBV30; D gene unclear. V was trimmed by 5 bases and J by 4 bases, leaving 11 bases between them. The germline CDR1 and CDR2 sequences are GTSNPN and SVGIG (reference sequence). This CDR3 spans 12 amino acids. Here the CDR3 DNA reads TGTGCCTGGGCTCGTAAGATCACTGAAGCTTTCTTT. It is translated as CAWARKITEAFF.

CDR3 in amino acids: CASSLGTGATYEQYF. CDR3 sequence (DNA): TGTGCCAGCAGCTTAGGAACGGGGGCCACCTACGAGCAGTACTTC. This sequence joins TRBV7-2 and TRBJ2-7; tentatively, D is TRBD1 or TRBD2 (6 bases each). The CDR3 length is 15 residues. Trimming took 1 base from V and 2 from J, leaving 12 bases between them. CDR1 is SGHTA and CDR2 is FQGNSA in the germline V gene. The variable domain in full, with the rest retrieved from reference TRBV7-2 and TRBJ2-7, is GAGVSQSPSNKVTEKGKDVELRCDPISGHTALYWYRQSLGQGLEFLIYFQGNSAPDKSGLPSDRFSAERTGGSVSTLTIQRTQQEDSAVYLCASSLGTGATYEQYFGPGTRLTVT.

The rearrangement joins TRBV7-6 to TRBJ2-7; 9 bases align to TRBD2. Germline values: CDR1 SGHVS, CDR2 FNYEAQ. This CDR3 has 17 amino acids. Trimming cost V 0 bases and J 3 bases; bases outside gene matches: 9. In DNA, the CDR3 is TGTGCCAGCAGCTTAGCGACCGCTAGCGGGGTATTCTACGAGCAGTACTTC. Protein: CASSLATASGVFYEQYF.

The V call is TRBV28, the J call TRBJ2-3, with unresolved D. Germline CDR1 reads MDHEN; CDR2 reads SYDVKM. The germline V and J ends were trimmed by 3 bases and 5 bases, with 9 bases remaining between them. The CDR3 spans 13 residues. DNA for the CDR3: TGTGCCAGCAGTTTCCCACTTATAGATACGCAGTATTTT. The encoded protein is CASSFPLIDTQYF.

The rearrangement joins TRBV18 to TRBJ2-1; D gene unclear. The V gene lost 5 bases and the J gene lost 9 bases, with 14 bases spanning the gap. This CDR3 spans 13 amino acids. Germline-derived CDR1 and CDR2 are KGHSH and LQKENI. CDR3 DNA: TGTGCCAGCTCAACCTCGTGGGCGGCTGAGCAGTTCTTC. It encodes CASSTSWAAEQFF.

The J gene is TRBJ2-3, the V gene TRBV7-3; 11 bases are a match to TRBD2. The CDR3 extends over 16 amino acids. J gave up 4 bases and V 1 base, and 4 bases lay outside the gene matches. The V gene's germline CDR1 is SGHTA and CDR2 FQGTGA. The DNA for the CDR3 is TGTGCCAGCAGCTTAATAGCGGGGGGGCTGGCAGATACGCAGTATTTT. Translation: CASSLIAGGLADTQYF. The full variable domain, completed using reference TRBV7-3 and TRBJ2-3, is GAGVSQTPSNKVTEKGKYVELRCDPISGHTALYWYRQSLGQGPEFLIYFQGTGAADDSGLPNDRFFAVRPEGSVSTLKIQRTERGDSAVYLCASSLIAGGLADTQYFGPGTRLTVL.

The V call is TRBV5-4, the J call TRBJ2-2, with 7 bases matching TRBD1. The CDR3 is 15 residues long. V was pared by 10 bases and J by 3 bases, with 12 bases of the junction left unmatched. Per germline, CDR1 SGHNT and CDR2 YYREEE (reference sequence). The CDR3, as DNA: TGTGCCCTCTCGAGGGCAGGGGGTGACACCGGGGAGCTGTTTTTT. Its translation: CALSRAGGDTGELFF.

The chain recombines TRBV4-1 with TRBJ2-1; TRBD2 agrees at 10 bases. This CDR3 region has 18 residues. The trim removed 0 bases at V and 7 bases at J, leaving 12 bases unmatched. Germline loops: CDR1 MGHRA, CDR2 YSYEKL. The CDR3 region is CASSQEPGLAGVRNEQFF. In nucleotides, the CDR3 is TGCGCCAGCAGCCAAGAACCGGGCCTAGCGGGAGTTAGAAATGAGCAGTTCTTC.

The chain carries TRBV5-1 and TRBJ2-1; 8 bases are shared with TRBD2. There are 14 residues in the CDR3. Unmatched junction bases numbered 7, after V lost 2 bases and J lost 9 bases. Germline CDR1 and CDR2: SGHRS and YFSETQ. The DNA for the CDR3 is TGCGCCAGCAGCTTAGCAGGACTAGCAGGTGAGCAGTTCTTC. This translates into CASSLAGLAGEQFF.

The CDR3 loop is CASSRADGARGRTEAFF. For the CDR3, the DNA is TGTGCCAGCAGCCGGGCGGATGGGGCGAGGGGTCGCACTGAAGCTTTCTTT. The chain combines TRBV11-2 with TRBJ1-1; a weak D match, TRBD1 (5 bases). CDR3 length: 17 amino acids. Germline V lookup: CDR1 SGHAT, CDR2 FQNNGV. V dropped 5 bases and J dropped 4 bases, with 23 bases sitting between them. Complete variable domain (other parts from reference TRBV11-2 and TRBJ1-1): EAGVAQSPRYKIIEKRQSVAFWCNPISGHATLYWYQQILGQGPKLLIQFQNNGVVDDSQLPKDRFSAERLKGVDSTLKIQPAKLEDSAVYLCASSRADGARGRTEAFFGQGTRLTVV.

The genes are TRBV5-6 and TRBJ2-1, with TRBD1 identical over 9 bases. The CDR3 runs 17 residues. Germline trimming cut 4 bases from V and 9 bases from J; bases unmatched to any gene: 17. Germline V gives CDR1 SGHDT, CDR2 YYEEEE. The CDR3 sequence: CASSRRLRDRAPGEQFF. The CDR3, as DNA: TGTGCCAGCAGCCGCCGGTTGAGGGACAGGGCTCCGGGTGAGCAGTTCTTC.

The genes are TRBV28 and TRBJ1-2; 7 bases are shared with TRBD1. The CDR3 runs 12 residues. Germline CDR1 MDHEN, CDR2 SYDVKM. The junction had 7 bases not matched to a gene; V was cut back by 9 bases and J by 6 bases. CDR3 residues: CASTTGSHGYTF. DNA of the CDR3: TGTGCCAGTACGACAGGGTCTCATGGCTACACCTTC.

CDR3 DNA sequence: TGCGCCAGCAGTCCTTCGGGAGGAGGAGTCAAAAACATTCAGTACTTC. It specifies CASSPSGGGVKNIQYF. The J gene is TRBJ2-4, the V gene TRBV5-1; 7 bases are shared with TRBD2. The V gene end was trimmed by 5 bases and the J gene end by 3 bases; junction bases not matched to a gene: 11. Germline V gene lookup returns CDR1 SGHRS and CDR2 YFSETQ. The CDR3 spans 16 residues.

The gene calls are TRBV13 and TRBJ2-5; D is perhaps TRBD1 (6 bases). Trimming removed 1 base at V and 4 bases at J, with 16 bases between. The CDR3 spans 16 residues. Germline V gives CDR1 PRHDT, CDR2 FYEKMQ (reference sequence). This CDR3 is CASSLEWGPTGETQYF. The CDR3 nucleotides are TGTGCCAGCAGCTTAGAGTGGGGGCCCACAGGAGAGACCCAGTACTTC.

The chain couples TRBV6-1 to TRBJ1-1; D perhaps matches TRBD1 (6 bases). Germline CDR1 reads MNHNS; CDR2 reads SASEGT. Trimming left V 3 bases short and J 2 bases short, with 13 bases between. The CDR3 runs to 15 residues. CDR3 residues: CASSDGRGLNTEAFF. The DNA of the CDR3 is TGTGCCAGCAGTGACGGCAGGGGTCTTAACACTGAAGCTTTCTTT.

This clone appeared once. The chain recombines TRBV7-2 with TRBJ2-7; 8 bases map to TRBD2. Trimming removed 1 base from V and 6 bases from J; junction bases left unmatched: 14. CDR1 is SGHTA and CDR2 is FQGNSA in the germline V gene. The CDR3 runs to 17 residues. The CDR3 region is CASSLVGGGLGALEQYF. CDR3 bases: TGTGCCAGCAGCTTAGTAGGGGGGGGACTAGGGGCGCTCGAGCAGTACTTC.

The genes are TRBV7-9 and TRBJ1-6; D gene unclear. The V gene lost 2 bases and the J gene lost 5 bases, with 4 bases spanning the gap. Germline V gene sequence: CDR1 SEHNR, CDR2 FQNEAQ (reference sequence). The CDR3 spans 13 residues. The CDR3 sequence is CASSLQDNSPLHF. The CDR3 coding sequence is TGTGCCAGCAGCTTACAGGATAATTCACCCCTCCACTTT.